The 26 T cell receptor beta chains reported below all come from one sample, sequenced in a study of immune evolution from preneoplasia to lung adenocarcinoma. Clones were sequenced by immunoSEQ multiplex PCR, and TCRdb holds only the in-frame ones, with some missing. The table lists 16,000 or so clones, 70% to 90% of them singletons, with around 2.6% in the top ten. The material sequenced was FFPE invasive lung adenocarcinoma tissue. These receptors all stem from a person aged 70 to 79 with invasive lung adenocarcinoma.

This sequence joins TRBV2 and TRBJ1-5; D remains unclear. Germline V gene data show CDR1 as SNHLY and CDR2 as FYNNEI. CDR3 length: 15 amino acids. The V end was cut by 5 bases, the J end by 7 bases, with 18 bases between. The CDR3 DNA reads as TGTGCCAGCAGTCAGGACTCCGGCGGAGACCAGCCCCAGCATTTT. Protein sequence: CASSQDSGGDQPQHF.

The chain joins TRBV29-1 to TRBJ2-2; D gene ambiguous. V lost 1 base, J lost 1 base, and 7 bases lay in between. Germline CDR1 SQVTM, CDR2 ANQGSEA. The CDR3 extends over 14 amino acids. CDR3 region: CSVEGKVNTGELFF. The CDR3 bases are TGCAGCGTTGAAGGCAAGGTGAACACCGGGGAGCTGTTTTTT.

The chain links TRBV5-1 to TRBJ1-5, with D perhaps TRBD1 (6 bases). Per the germline V gene, CDR1 is SGHRS and CDR2 is YFSETQ. V was pared by 2 bases and J by 7 bases, with 13 bases between. The CDR3 totals 14 residues. The CDR3 spells CASSLTGRGQPQHF. CDR3 bases: TGCGCCAGCAGCTTAACAGGGCGCGGACAGCCCCAGCATTTT.

A single count supports this clone. The V and J genes are TRBV7-2 and TRBJ2-2, with D possibly TRBD2 on 5 matching bases. CDR1 and CDR2 (germline): SGHTA, FQGNSA. The CDR3 is 16 amino acids. V was shortened by 2 bases and J by 7 bases, with 17 bases between the two germline ends. CDR3 coding DNA: TGTGCCAGCAGCTTACGCTTGCGGGCCACGGGCGGGGAGCTGTTTTTT. Translating it yields CASSLRLRATGGELFF.

This clone has just one count. J is TRBJ1-1 and V is TRBV4-2; 12 positions agree with TRBD1. The CDR3 consists of 17 residues. V trimming: 1 base; J trimming: 5 bases; junction bases outside the gene matches: 8. Germline V CDR1 and CDR2: LGHNA, YNFKEQ. The CDR3 sequence: CASSQVPGQGAGTEAFF. The CDR3 nucleotides read TGTGCCAGCAGCCAAGTCCCGGGACAGGGGGCGGGTACTGAAGCTTTCTTT.

There are a few counts of this clone. J is TRBJ1-2 and V is TRBV2; no definite D call. V was shortened by 1 base and J by 1 base, with 10 bases between the two germline ends. This CDR3 is built from 15 residues. Germline CDR1 is SNHLY and CDR2 is FYNNEI. This CDR3 reads CASSEVYRNNYGYTF. The CDR3 DNA is TGTGCCAGCAGTGAAGTATATCGGAATAACTATGGCTACACCTTC.

The V and J genes are TRBV30 and TRBJ2-2; no firm D call. The CDR3 contains 12 residues. Looked up from germline, CDR1 is GTSNPN and CDR2 is SVGIG (reference sequence). Between the trimmed V and J ends, which lost 3 bases and 5 bases, there was a span of 7 bases. In DNA, the CDR3 is TGTGCCTGGAGCCGGGTGACCGGGGAGCTGTTTTTT. It yields the protein CAWSRVTGELFF. Full variable domain (rest looked up from reference TRBV30 and TRBJ2-2): SQTIHQWPATLVQPVGSPLSLECTVEGTSNPNLYWYRQAAGRGLQLLFYSVGIGQISSEVPQNLSASRPQDRQFILSSKKLLLSDSGFYLCAWSRVTGELFFGEGSRLTVL.

V and J are TRBV6-5 and TRBJ2-1; D remains ambiguous. Germline CDR1 reads MNHEY; CDR2 reads SVGAGI. Deletions cut 2 bases from V and 1 base from J, with 6 bases between. The CDR3 runs to 14 residues. CDR3 residues: CASSYAASYNEQFF. In nucleotides, the CDR3 is TGTGCCAGCAGTTACGCGGCATCCTACAATGAGCAGTTCTTC.

The rearrangement joins TRBV19 to TRBJ1-5; D is uncertain. Germline V gene sequence: CDR1 LNHDA, CDR2 SQIVND (reference sequence). Trimming removed 5 bases from V and 7 bases from J, with 24 bases in between. The CDR3 has 17 residues. CDR3 coding DNA: TGTGCCAGTAGTCCCACCGGGCCCCCGCTTGTGGGCCAGCCCCAGCATTTT. Translation: CASSPTGPPLVGQPQHF.

The chain couples TRBV2 to TRBJ2-1; 9 nucleotides match TRBD2. The CDR3 is 14 amino acids. Germline V gives CDR1 SNHLY, CDR2 FYNNEI. V dropped 6 bases and J dropped 8; count of bases not matched to a gene: 8. Here the CDR3 DNA reads TGTGCCAGCAGAAAGCGGGGGGCGGGGGATGAGCAGTTCTTC. This sequence encodes CASRKRGAGDEQFF.

This chain connects TRBV28 to TRBJ2-5, with D unclear. Between the trimmed V and J ends, which lost 2 bases and 3 bases, there was a span of 4 bases. The CDR3 covers 12 residues. Germline lookup yields CDR1 MDHEN and CDR2 SYDVKM. CDR3 nucleotides: TGTGCCAGCAGTTTAGGCGAAGAGACCCAGTACTTC. This gives the protein CASSLGEETQYF.

This clone came up a few times. CDR3 sequence: CASSRDTQGTDTQYF. The CDR3 DNA is TGTGCCAGCAGTCGGGACACCCAGGGCACAGATACGCAGTATTTT. V and J are TRBV6-1 and TRBJ2-3; D possibly corresponds to TRBD1 (6 bases). Germline V lookup: CDR1 MNHNS, CDR2 SASEGT. This CDR3 has 15 amino acids. Trimming removed 5 bases at V and 1 base at J, with 13 bases between.

The chain recombines TRBV6-6 with TRBJ2-7; D possibly corresponds to TRBD2 (6 bases). The ends were cut back, 7 bases at V and 1 base at J, with 20 bases in the middle. The CDR3 has 16 residues. Germline CDR1 is MNHNY and CDR2 is SVGAGI (reference sequence). CDR3 sequence reads: CASISTRAGGSYEQYF. The CDR3 DNA reads as TGTGCCAGCATATCGACGAGGGCCGGGGGTTCCTACGAGCAGTACTTC.

This rearrangement joins TRBV27 to TRBJ2-7, with D uncertain. This CDR3 is 12 amino acids long. Trimming cost V 5 bases and J 6 bases, with 11 bases left between them. In germline, CDR1 is MNHEY, CDR2 SMNVEV (reference sequence). The CDR3 loop is CASSDLRGEQYF. The CDR3 DNA sequence: TGTGCCAGCAGTGACCTTCGAGGCGAGCAGTACTTC.

The chain recombines TRBV28 with TRBJ1-5; D possibly corresponds to TRBD1 (5 bases). Deletions cut 3 bases from V and 2 bases from J, with 8 bases between. Germline V CDR1 and CDR2: MDHEN, SYDVKM. This CDR3 contains 14 residues. CDR3 residues: CASSLVRGNQPQHF. The CDR3 coding sequence is TGTGCCAGCAGTTTGGTCAGGGGCAATCAGCCCCAGCATTTT. Full variable domain (remainder filled in from reference TRBV28 and TRBJ1-5): DVKVTQSSRYLVKRTGEKVFLECVQDMDHENMFWYRQDPGLGLRLIYFSYDVKMKEKGDIPEGYSVSREKKERFSLILESASTNQTSMYLCASSLVRGNQPQHFGDGTRLSIL.

The chain joins TRBV19 to TRBJ1-1; D might be TRBD1 (6 bases). Germline CDR1 and CDR2: LNHDA and SQIVND (reference sequence). There are 14 residues in the CDR3. Deletions cut 5 bases from V and 4 bases from J, with 14 bases between. CDR3 in amino acids: CASSSHRDGTEAFF. CDR3 DNA: TGTGCCAGTAGTTCTCACAGGGACGGCACTGAAGCTTTCTTT.

The chain recombines TRBV19 with TRBJ2-2; D gene ambiguous. Germline CDR1 reads LNHDA; CDR2 reads SQIVND (reference sequence). The V end lost 3 bases, the J end lost 3 bases, and 8 bases lay between the germline ends. This CDR3 is built from 14 residues. CDR3 protein: CASSISRHTGELFF. In nucleotides, the CDR3 is TGTGCCAGTAGTATTTCCAGACACACCGGGGAGCTGTTTTTT.

V gene TRBV27 combines with J gene TRBJ1-1, with no clear D. Trimming removed 6 bases at V and 3 bases at J, with 26 bases between. Germline lookup yields CDR1 MNHEY and CDR2 SMNVEV (reference sequence). CDR3 length equals 18 residues. CDR3 in DNA: TGTGCCAGCAGACGACGCGTTGGCCGTCAGGACGGAGACACTGAAGCTTTCTTT. Its translation: CASRRRVGRQDGDTEAFF.

The chain joins TRBV5-6 to TRBJ1-5, with D perhaps TRBD1 (6 bases). The germline V gene encodes CDR1 SGHDT and CDR2 YYEEEE. V was shortened by 4 bases and J by 8 bases, with 22 bases between the two germline ends. The CDR3 is 16 amino acids. The CDR3 nucleotides read TGTGCCAGCAGCCTTGGAGCGGGGGCCACGAGGGAGCCCCAGCATTTT. Translation: CASSLGAGATREPQHF.

The chain employs TRBV19 and TRBJ1-1; D gene unclear. V was trimmed by 6 bases and J by 0 bases, leaving 11 bases between them. Germline V CDR1 and CDR2: LNHDA, SQIVND (reference sequence). There are 14 residues in the CDR3. The CDR3 is CASSPQAMNTEAFF. As DNA, the CDR3 is TGTGCCAGTAGCCCCCAGGCTATGAACACTGAAGCTTTCTTT.

The gene calls are TRBV28 and TRBJ2-3; 12 nucleotides align to TRBD2. The CDR3 sequence is 17 residues long. Unmatched junction bases numbered 14, after V lost 10 bases and J lost 3 bases. Germline CDR1 MDHEN, CDR2 SYDVKM. The CDR3 reads CATNRASGGASTDTQYF. CDR3 DNA sequence: TGTGCCACCAACCGGGCTAGCGGGGGGGCCTCGACAGATACGCAGTATTTT.

This rearrangement joins TRBV6-1 to TRBJ1-5, with D uncertain. Between the trimmed V and J ends, which lost 6 bases and 2 bases, there was a span of 11 bases. In germline, CDR1 is MNHNS, CDR2 SASEGT. The CDR3 is 14 residues long. Here the CDR3 DNA reads TGTGCCAGCAGGGAGTGGAGGGGCAATCAGCCCCAGCATTTT. Translating gives CASREWRGNQPQHF.

The gene calls are TRBV7-3 and TRBJ2-5; 8 bases map to TRBD2. With 4 bases clipped from V and 4 bases from J, the junction kept 8 bases outside the gene matches. The CDR3 has 15 amino acids. Germline V gene lookup returns CDR1 SGHTA and CDR2 FQGTGA. CDR3 coding DNA: TGTGCCAGCAGCTCCTCGGCGGGGGGCTCAGAGACCCAGTACTTC. Translated: CASSSSAGGSETQYF.

Comments on this clone: At one boundary the junction diverges from the germline segment, which might be a read error. The chain has TRBV30 and TRBJ2-7; D unclear. This CDR3 region has 14 residues. Looked up from germline, CDR1 is GTSNPN and CDR2 is SVGIG (reference sequence). The DNA of the CDR3 is TGTGCCTGGAGTGTACGCGGTAGGCAGTACGCGCAGTACTTC. Residues: CAWSVRGRQYAQYF.

The chain has TRBV7-9 and TRBJ1-2; D call uncertain. The V gene lost 5 bases and the J gene lost 2 bases, with 12 bases spanning the gap. CDR3 length: 14 residues. The germline V gene encodes CDR1 SEHNR and CDR2 FQNEAQ (reference sequence). This CDR3 is CASSDSTENYGYTF. The CDR3 DNA is TGTGCCAGCAGCGACTCAACAGAGAACTATGGCTACACCTTC.

V is TRBV6-1 and J is TRBJ1-2; D ambiguous. V lost 6 bases and J 4 bases, leaving 6 bases between the germline ends. This CDR3 region has 11 residues. Germline V gene data show CDR1 as MNHNS and CDR2 as SASEGT. The CDR3 loop is CASSWGYGYTF. In DNA, the CDR3 is TGTGCCAGCAGCTGGGGCTATGGCTACACCTTC.